Below, 30 T cell receptor beta chains from the same sample are listed, as sequenced in a study of cytomegalovirus exposure and HLA in healthy donors. The PCR had 60 Vbeta and 13 Jbeta primers. TCRdb keeps only in-frame clones here, not all; method: immunoSEQ multiplex PCR. The sample consists of 100,000 to 120,000 clones, over 75% of them appearing once. The sequenced sample consisted of PBMCs. The receptors were sampled from a woman between 40 and 50 years old in good health and CMV-seropositive.

V gene TRBV4-1 combines with J gene TRBJ2-7, with 9 bases that match TRBD1. Germline-derived CDR1 and CDR2 are MGHRA and YSYEKL. The junction had 4 bases not matched to a gene; V was cut back by 4 bases and J by 6 bases. The CDR3 is made up of 13 amino acids. The CDR3: CASSRGTGSEQYF. The CDR3 nucleotides read TGCGCCAGCAGCCGAGGGACAGGGAGCGAGCAGTACTTC.

The sample holds a few counts of this clone. The V call is TRBV4-1, the J call TRBJ2-7; TRBD1 matches 9 bases. From germline, CDR1 is MGHRA and CDR2 YSYEKL. V was pared by 1 base and J by 4 bases, with 8 bases of the junction left unmatched. This CDR3 has 16 amino acids. CDR3 nucleotides: TGCGCCAGCAGCCAAGGGCCGGGACAGGGTGTTTACGAGCAGTACTTC. Translation gives CASSQGPGQGVYEQYF.

This chain uses TRBV11-2 with TRBJ1-2, with TRBD1 matching 8 bases. The CDR3 loop spans 14 amino acids. The V segment lost 3 bases and the J segment 4 bases; nucleotides outside the gene matches: 4. Germline CDR1 and CDR2: SGHAT and FQNNGV. This CDR3 is CASSFGQGGYGYTF. CDR3 coding DNA: TGTGCCAGCAGCTTTGGACAGGGTGGCTATGGCTACACCTTC. The variable domain in full, completed from reference TRBV11-2 and TRBJ1-2, reads EAGVAQSPRYKIIEKRQSVAFWCNPISGHATLYWYQQILGQGPKLLIQFQNNGVVDDSQLPKDRFSAERLKGVDSTLKIQPAKLEDSAVYLCASSFGQGGYGYTFGSGTRLTVV.

This rearrangement joins TRBV4-2 to TRBJ1-1; a weak D match, TRBD1 (6 bases). The length of the CDR3 is 12 residues. Per germline, CDR1 LGHNA and CDR2 YNFKEQ. Trimming took 3 bases from V and 11 from J, leaving 13 bases between them. CDR3 sequence reads: CASSHEGVWAFF. DNA for the CDR3: TGTGCCAGCAGCCATGAGGGGGTTTGGGCTTTCTTT.

As regards this clone: The limits of the CDR3 on the DNA are not certain, so only TCRdb's listed CDR3 is given. CDR3: CASSKVGTGAHEQYF. This chain joins TRBV21-1 and TRBJ2-7; TRBD1 reflects the table's D call only, with no check against the DNA. TRBV21-1 corresponds to a pseudogene. The CDR3 numbers 15 amino acids, ends counted.

J is TRBJ1-6 and V is TRBV2, with D possibly matching TRBD1 (6 bases). This CDR3 is 15 amino acids long. Germline V lookup: CDR1 SNHLY, CDR2 FYNNEI. V was shortened by 9 bases and J by 3 bases, with 15 bases between the two germline ends. CDR3 nucleotides: TGTGCCAGTGGACAGTCAACCTACTATAATTCACCCCTCCACTTT. Translated: CASGQSTYYNSPLHF.

The V call is TRBV9, the J call TRBJ1-2, with TRBD1 matching over 11 bases. The CDR3 is 15 residues long. Germline CDR1 is SGDLS and CDR2 is YYNGEE. Losses at the gene ends were 3 bases for V and 8 bases for J; bases not matched to a gene: 9. The CDR3 DNA reads TGTGCCAGCAGCGCCCAAGGACAGGGGGCGGGCGGCTACACCTTC. Translating it yields CASSAQGQGAGGYTF.

The chain uses TRBV6-5 and TRBJ1-1; D remains unclear. The ends were cut back, 6 bases at V and 0 bases at J, with 8 bases in the middle. CDR1 MNHEY and CDR2 SVGAGI come from the germline V gene. CDR3 size: 13 residues. The CDR3 DNA sequence: TGTGCCAGCAGACACACAATGAACACTGAAGCTTTCTTT. It translates to CASRHTMNTEAFF.

The V gene is TRBV27, the J gene TRBJ2-7; no clear D. The V gene's germline CDR1 is MNHEY and CDR2 SMNVEV (reference sequence). Trimming stripped 3 bases from V and 6 bases from J, with 15 bases between. This CDR3 is built from 14 residues. The CDR3 region is CASSFSGPPREQYF. The CDR3 DNA follows: TGTGCCAGCAGTTTCTCAGGTCCTCCCCGCGAGCAGTACTTC.

The chain has TRBV28 and TRBJ1-2; 11 bases line up with TRBD1. V lost 4 bases and J lost 7; bases outside the gene matches: 5. This CDR3 contains 14 residues. Per the germline V gene, CDR1 is MDHEN and CDR2 is SYDVKM. The CDR3 region is CASSSGQGAVGYTF. In DNA, the CDR3 is TGTGCCAGCAGTTCAGGACAGGGGGCCGTTGGCTACACCTTC.

This rearrangement joins TRBV2 to TRBJ1-5, with D maybe TRBD1 (5 bases). Germline V gene data show CDR1 as SNHLY and CDR2 as FYNNEI. The V gene lost 4 bases and the J gene lost 7 bases, with 17 bases spanning the gap. The CDR3 has 15 amino acids. CDR3 sequence: CASSVDSPGLQPQHF. The CDR3 DNA is TGTGCCAGCAGTGTAGACAGCCCCGGCTTACAGCCCCAGCATTTT.

This clone was recorded a few times. The rearrangement links TRBV9 to TRBJ2-1, with D tentatively TRBD1 (6 bases). In germline, CDR1 is SGDLS, CDR2 YYNGEE. V shed 3 bases and J shed 2 bases, with 15 bases lying between them. The CDR3 has 16 residues. The CDR3 bases are TGTGCCAGCAGCGCCACGGCAGGGGCTACCTACAATGAGCAGTTCTTC. This sequence encodes CASSATAGATYNEQFF.

This clone was observed a handful of times. The J gene is TRBJ2-3, the V gene TRBV10-3; 10 positions agree with TRBD2. Germline CDR1 ENHRY, CDR2 SYGVKD. CDR3 length equals 15 residues. V was clipped by 5 bases and J by 2 bases; unmatched bases: 4. The CDR3 nucleotides are TGTGCCATCAGTTCGAGCGGGAGGGCCACAGATACGCAGTATTTT. It specifies CAISSSGRATDTQYF.

V gene TRBV7-8 combines with J gene TRBJ1-6, with D maybe TRBD1 (6 bases). The CDR3 is made up of 16 amino acids. V was shortened by 1 base and J by 7 bases, with 14 bases between the two germline ends. From germline, CDR1 is SGHVS and CDR2 FQNEAQ. The DNA for the CDR3 is TGTGCCAGCAGCTTAGACTTTGGGCAGGGGAATTCACCCCTCCACTTT. Residues: CASSLDFGQGNSPLHF.

The rearrangement links TRBV5-1 to TRBJ2-7; D is uncertain. CDR3 length: 12 residues. V was cut by 5 bases and J by 0 bases, with 6 bases left in between. Germline V lookup: CDR1 SGHRS, CDR2 YFSETQ. The CDR3 is CASRHYSYEQYF. CDR3 DNA sequence: TGCGCCAGCAGACACTACTCCTACGAGCAGTACTTC.

The J gene is TRBJ2-5, the V gene TRBV5-1, with D unresolved. V was clipped by 0 bases and J by 5 bases, with 11 bases between them. The CDR3 totals 14 residues. Germline CDR1 and CDR2: SGHRS and YFSETQ. This chain's CDR3 is CASSLDLEMETQYF. The CDR3 DNA follows: TGCGCCAGCAGCTTGGATCTGGAGATGGAGACCCAGTACTTC.

The genes are TRBV7-2 and TRBJ2-7; TRBD2 agrees at 13 bases. The V and J ends lost 5 bases and 3 bases, in that order; junction bases with no gene match: 10. Per germline, CDR1 SGHTA and CDR2 FQGNSA. This CDR3 has 17 residues. The CDR3 nucleotides read TGTGCCAGCAGCCCCGGCCTGGGACTAGCGGGGAACTACGAGCAGTACTTC. This translates into CASSPGLGLAGNYEQYF. The variable domain in full, with the rest retrieved from reference TRBV7-2 and TRBJ2-7, is GAGVSQSPSNKVTEKGKDVELRCDPISGHTALYWYRQSLGQGLEFLIYFQGNSAPDKSGLPSDRFSAERTGGSVSTLTIQRTQQEDSAVYLCASSPGLGLAGNYEQYFGPGTRLTVT.

J is TRBJ2-2 and V is TRBV10-3; 11 nucleotides match TRBD2. The CDR3 is 16 amino acids. Germline V gives CDR1 ENHRY, CDR2 SYGVKD. V dropped 6 bases and J dropped 5; count of bases not matched to a gene: 8. CDR3 sequence reads: CAISAGLAGRTGELFF. The CDR3 nucleotides read TGTGCCATCAGCGCTGGACTAGCGGGTCGTACCGGGGAGCTGTTTTTT.

In its sample, this clone was seen a few times. The CDR3 DNA follows: TGCGCCAGCAGCTTGGATTCGGGGGGCGGAAAACTGTTTTTT. Protein: CASSLDSGGGKLFF. The chain links TRBV5-1 to TRBJ1-4, with D tentatively TRBD1 (6 bases). In germline, CDR1 is SGHRS, CDR2 YFSETQ. The CDR3 sequence is 14 residues long. Trimming pared 0 bases from V and 10 bases from J, leaving 13 bases between.

This sequence joins TRBV28 and TRBJ1-1; D possibly corresponds to TRBD1 (5 bases). Germline CDR1 MDHEN, CDR2 SYDVKM. There are 14 residues in the CDR3. Trimming took 6 bases from V and 4 from J, leaving 15 bases between them. Here the CDR3 DNA reads TGTGCCAGCAGAGACGCGGGGGGAGGCACTGAAGCTTTCTTT. This sequence encodes CASRDAGGGTEAFF.

The V gene is TRBV27, the J gene TRBJ1-6, with a tentative D call TRBD1 (5 bases). The CDR3 covers 14 residues. V was pared by 6 bases and J by 10 bases, with 16 bases between. In germline, CDR1 is MNHEY, CDR2 SMNVEV (reference sequence). CDR3 residues: CASRGGRVGSPLHF. The DNA for the CDR3 is TGTGCCAGCAGAGGTGGCAGGGTGGGATCACCCCTCCACTTT.

The rearrangement joins TRBV4-1 to TRBJ1-1; D unclear. CDR1 is MGHRA and CDR2 is YSYEKL in the germline V gene. The V end was cut by 2 bases, the J end by 4 bases, with 20 bases between. This CDR3 has 17 amino acids. The chain's CDR3 is CASSQNALRGRGTEAFF. The CDR3 nucleotides are TGCGCCAGCAGCCAAAACGCGTTAAGAGGGAGAGGCACTGAAGCTTTCTTT.

This clone has more than one count but fewer than ten. The chain links TRBV5-1 to TRBJ2-1, with 11 bases that match TRBD2. Trimming cost V 3 bases and J 1 base; bases outside gene matches: 6. The CDR3 covers 17 residues. Germline V gene sequence: CDR1 SGHRS, CDR2 YFSETQ. CDR3 nucleotides: TGCGCCAGCAGCTCCGGGACTAGCGGCGAATCCTACAATGAGCAGTTCTTC. This codes for CASSSGTSGESYNEQFF.

This clone appeared a single time. The CDR3 coding sequence is TGTGCCAGCTCACCACAACAGGGACGTCAGCCCCAGCATTTT. This encodes CASSPQQGRQPQHF. The chain combines TRBV18 with TRBJ1-5; D possibly corresponds to TRBD1 (6 bases). Germline V gives CDR1 KGHSH, CDR2 LQKENI. This CDR3 has 14 amino acids. Trimming removed 1 base from V and 6 bases from J, with 10 bases in between.

The rearrangement joins TRBV18 to TRBJ2-3; 10 bases are a match to TRBD2. V lost 3 bases and J lost 4; bases outside the gene matches: 4. Germline V CDR1 and CDR2: KGHSH, LQKENI. This CDR3 contains 15 residues. DNA for the CDR3: TGTGCCAGCTCACCTCGGACTAGCGGTTCAGATACGCAGTATTTT. It specifies CASSPRTSGSDTQYF.

This clone was counted only a few times. The chain's CDR3 is CASSVVLSGGGTDTQYF. The CDR3 DNA sequence: TGTGCCAGCAGCGTAGTTCTTAGCGGGGGTGGCACAGATACGCAGTATTTT. This sequence joins TRBV9 and TRBJ2-3; 9 bases are a match to TRBD2. CDR3 length: 17 amino acids. Losses at the gene ends were 0 bases for V and 1 base for J; bases not matched to a gene: 6. In germline, CDR1 is SGDLS, CDR2 YYNGEE.

J is TRBJ1-5 and V is TRBV27, with D maybe TRBD1 (6 bases). Trimming cost V 1 base and J 2 bases, with 12 bases left between them. Germline loops: CDR1 MNHEY, CDR2 SMNVEV (reference sequence). CDR3 length equals 16 residues. This chain's CDR3 is CASSLWGGLGNQPQHF. DNA of the CDR3: TGTGCCAGCAGTTTATGGGGGGGCTTGGGCAATCAGCCCCAGCATTTT.

The rearrangement links TRBV5-4 to TRBJ2-5; weak D call: TRBD2 (5 bases). The DNA matches TRBJ2-7 better at its end, which makes the J call doubtful. The germline V gene encodes CDR1 SGHNT and CDR2 YYREEE (reference sequence). This CDR3 has 14 amino acids. The CDR3 sequence: CASSDGLNPYEQYF. Here the CDR3 DNA reads TGTGCCAGCAGCGACGGACTGAACCCCTACGAGCAGTACTTC.

The gene calls are TRBV15 and TRBJ2-3, with D uncertain. The germline gives CDR1 LNHNV, CDR2 YYDKDF (reference sequence). The CDR3 totals 15 residues. V was clipped by 3 bases and J by 0 bases, with 10 bases between them. This CDR3 is CATSSPPTSTDTQYF. The CDR3 DNA reads TGTGCCACCAGCAGCCCACCGACTAGCACAGATACGCAGTATTTT.

V gene TRBV10-3 combines with J gene TRBJ2-2, with a possible D match to TRBD1 (5 bases). The germline gives CDR1 ENHRY, CDR2 SYGVKD. The germline V and J ends were trimmed by 6 bases and 5 bases, with 13 bases remaining between them. The CDR3 consists of 14 residues. CDR3 in DNA: TGTGCCATCAGAGCAGGGTCAGGAACCGGGGAGCTGTTTTTT. Its protein product is CAIRAGSGTGELFF.